This T cell receptor beta chain was captured by sequencing in a study of early T cells in non-severe SARS-CoV-2 infection. For the study at large: Unsorted whole-blood RNA was sequenced in bulk, leaving chains unpaired. Study-level results: VDJdb matches were skewed toward anti-spike CD8 T cell responses.

In its sample, this clonotype was seen many times. Antigen unknown. Individually, cDNA molecules had unique molecular identifiers attached to them. TCRdb ran MiXCR on the 5' RACE reads and lists one entry per CDR3 protein. The sample lists tens of thousands of distinct CDR3 sequences; about 6% were seen once. CDR1 and CDR2 from the germline V gene are SGHRS and YFSETQ. The CDR3 spans 15 residues. Trimming took 4 bases from V and 2 from J; bases not matched to a gene: 3. The rearrangement joins TRBV5-1 to TRBJ1-2; 12 bases align to TRBD1. The receptor was isolated from an adult who was a healthcare worker with PCR-confirmed SARS-CoV-2 infection or an uninfected control (not recorded which). Specimen: whole blood. The CDR3 nucleotides are TGCGCCAGCAGCCCGGGGACAGGGGGCAACTATGGCTACACCTTC. Encoded protein: CASSPGTGGNYGYTF.